The following is a T cell receptor beta chain sequence with its context. This sample stems from a study of T cell responses to AZD1222 COVID-19 vaccine. The V and J ends lost 2 bases and 5 bases respectively, with 15 bases between them. Germline CDR1 and CDR2: GTSNPN and SVGIG (reference sequence). This CDR3 region has 14 residues. This table comes from immunoSEQ multiplex PCR, and its TCRdb copy is limited to in-frame clones, with some not included. The profile shows fewer than 200,000 clones, more than 80% of them singletons. The receptor was derived from an adult in good health. This sample comprised peripheral blood, obtained on day 0 of AZD1222 vaccination. V gene TRBV30 combines with J gene TRBJ2-5, with TRBD1 as a possible D gene (6 bases). CDR3 bases: TGTGCCTGGAGTAGGGGGAGCGCTCTGGAGACCCAGTACTTC. Translation gives CAWSRGSALETQYF.